A selection of T cell receptor beta chains follows, all from one sample in a study of T cells in Graves' hyperthyroidism and ophthalmopathy. TCRdb processed the multiplex PCR reads anew with MiXCR; each CDR3 protein has one entry. In the table there are a few hundred thousand distinct CDR3 sequences, about 43% of which are singletons. What was sequenced was peripheral blood or thyroid tissue (not recorded which). These receptor sequences come from a woman between 18 and 29 years old with Graves' hyperthyroidism. Each CDR3 is given with its conserved first and last residue. The D gene is left open where the match is weak. Clone size is shown for a subset of rows, as once, few, many or a class of expanded clone.

abundance | j_gene | v_gene | d_gene | CDR3nt | CDR3aa
many | TRBJ1-1 | TRBV20-1 | NA | TGCAGTGCCCACGGACGGGGGAACACTGAAGCTTTCTTT | CSAHGRGNTEAFF
many | TRBJ1-2 | TRBV19 | NA | TGTGCCATTTATTCAGGCGGCTATGGCTACACCTTC | CAIYSGGYGYTF
NA | TRBJ2-7 | TRBV29-1 | NA | TGCAGCGTTAGGGGCACCCCCTACGAGCAGTACTTC | CSVRGTPYEQYF
many | TRBJ2-7 | TRBV29-1 | NA | TGCAGCGTTCTCGGGGGGCGATCCTACGAGCAGTACTTC | CSVLGGRSYEQYF
once | TRBJ2-2 | TRBV20-1 | TRBD2 | TGCAGTGCTCACGGCGGGAGGACCGGGGAGCTGTTTTTT | CSAHGGRTGELFF
many | TRBJ1-1 | TRBV20-1 | TRBD1 | TGCAGTGCTTCAGGGGGCGAGGATATGAACACTGAAGCTTTCTTT | CSASGGEDMNTEAFF
many | TRBJ2-7 | TRBV20-1 | TRBD1 | TGCAGTGCTAGCTCCGGGACAGCGACCTACGAGCAGTACTTC | CSASSGTATYEQYF
NA | TRBJ2-3 | TRBV7-2 | TRBD2 | TGTGCCAGCAGCTCCCTTTCTAGGCCAGCGGGGCCCCAGGATACGCAGTATTTT | CASSSLSRPAGPQDTQYF
NA | TRBJ2-5 | TRBV7-8 | TRBD2 | TGTGCCAGCAGCGTTGAAGGGCAACCGGCCGGGACTAGCGCCGTCATCGGCACCCAGTACTTC | CASSVEGQPAGTSAVIGTQYF
NA | TRBJ1-2 | TRBV6-2/TRBV6-3 | NA | TGTGCCAGCTTAGGGCAGGGTGGTGGCTACACCTTC | CASLGQGGGYTF
NA | TRBJ2-2 | TRBV4-3 | TRBD2 | TGCGCCAGCAGCCAAGTATACGGGGGAGGGACCGGGGAGCTGTTTTTT | CASSQVYGGGTGELFF
NA | TRBJ1-6 | TRBV2 | NA | TGTGCCAGCAGGGCAAATAATTCACCCCTCCACTTT | CASRANNSPLHF
NA | TRBJ2-5 | TRBV7-9 | NA | TGTGCCAGCAGCTCACTCAGGGGCGAGACCCAGTACTTC | CASSSLRGETQYF
NA | TRBJ1-3 | TRBV5-8 | TRBD1 | TGTGCCAGCAGCTGCGGGACAGGGGGCCTGAGCTCTGGAAACACCATATATTTT | CASSCGTGGLSSGNTIYF
once | TRBJ2-5 | TRBV20-1 | NA | TGCAGTGCTAGTGGAGGGGATTATAGCAATCAGCCCCAGTACTTC | CSASGGDYSNQPQYF
many | TRBJ1-1 | TRBV7-9 | NA | TGTGCCAGCAGCTTAGCGTTTACGAACACTGAAGCTTTCTTT | CASSLAFTNTEAFF
NA | TRBJ2-7 | TRBV29-1 | NA | TGCAGCGTCGTGACAGGCAACCACGGGCAGTACTTC | CSVVTGNHGQYF
few | TRBJ2-1 | TRBV2 | NA | TGTGCCAGCAACGACTACTACAATGAGCAGTTCTTC | CASNDYYNEQFF
NA | TRBJ2-5 | TRBV30 | NA | TGTGCCTGGAGCGGGCTAGACGAGACCCAGTACTTC | CAWSGLDETQYF
many | TRBJ2-7 | TRBV5-1 | TRBD2 | TGCGCCAGCAGCTTGTCCCTAGCGGGGGCCAGCTCCTACGAGCAGTACTTC | CASSLSLAGASSYEQYF
many | TRBJ1-6 | TRBV13 | NA | TGTGCCAGCAGCCTTAAAAGCTCCTATAATTCACCCCTCCACTTT | CASSLKSSYNSPLHF
NA | TRBJ1-2 | TRBV10-3 | TRBD1 | TGTGCCATCAGTGCCGGGCCTGACAGGGGTTTCACCTTC | CAISAGPDRGFTF
many | TRBJ2-2 | TRBV7-3 | TRBD2 | TGTGCCAGCAGCTTACGAGGGAGGGCCACCGGGGAGCTGTTTTTT | CASSLRGRATGELFF
NA | TRBJ2-2 | TRBV5-4 | TRBD2 | TGTGCCAGCAGCTGGGGGACTAGCGGGTCGAACACCGGGGAGCTGTTTTTT | CASSWGTSGSNTGELFF
NA | TRBJ2-7 | TRBV5-1 | TRBD2 | TGCGCCAGCAGCCCCGGGACCCCTTTTAGCGGGAGTCCCTCCTACGAGCAGTACTTC | CASSPGTPFSGSPSYEQYF
many | TRBJ2-7 | TRBV12-3/TRBV12-4 | TRBD1 | TGTGCCAGCAGTTGGGATCACAGGGGCGAGCAGTACTTC | CASSWDHRGEQYF